This T cell receptor beta chain was captured in a study of CD8 T cells in ankylosing spondylitis. Study-wide results and caveats: Earlier literature documents some of the motif variants in reactive arthritis synovial fluid and blood. Fewer than 10 highly homologous variants made up a TCR beta motif that seemed to typify ankylosing spondylitis blood. Within matched ankylosing spondylitis synovial fluid, disease-linked clones were reportedly significantly enriched. With a CD8+ phenotype, disease-linked clones were relatively rare in peripheral blood.

This clonotype came up many times. The antigen is unknown. A quantitative 5'-RACE method, one with molecular barcodes, was used to make TCR beta libraries. TCRdb reprocessed the 5' RACE reads via MiXCR and lists one record per CDR3 protein. This sample has 200,000 to 250,000 distinct CDR3 sequences; about 18% occur once, and the top ten carry roughly 42%. The length of the CDR3 is 16 residues. Germline CDR1 MGHRA, CDR2 YSYEKL. Trimming pared 4 bases from V and 5 bases from J, leaving 17 bases between. The sequenced material came from blood, either unsorted or a sorted T cell fraction (not recorded which). The chain couples TRBV4-1 to TRBJ1-4; D uncertain. The TCR originated in a male donor with ankylosing spondylitis. The CDR3 protein is CASSRPAAGVNEKLFF. The CDR3 nucleotides are TGCGCCAGCAGCCGCCCGGCAGCGGGTGTCAATGAAAAACTGTTTTTT.